This is a list of T cell receptor beta chains from one sample in a study of control samples from healthy donors and cancer patients. Produced via immunoSEQ multiplex PCR; TCRdb's table is partial and in-frame only. The table includes about 12,000 clones, approximately 87% detected once. Sequences were obtained from formalin-fixed, paraffin-embedded tissue. These receptor sequences come from a male donor with melanoma. The CDR3 runs from the conserved cysteine through the conserved F or W. The D gene is left open where the match is weak.

TRBV6-5	TRBJ1-2	.	TGTGCCAGCAGTCATGAAACAGGGTTCCTTTGGGGCTACACCTTC	CASSHETGFLWGYTF
TRBV10-2	TRBJ2-1	.	TGCGCCAGCAGTGAGTCCCTCGGGGGCGCGTACAATGAGCAGTTCTTC	CASSESLGGAYNEQFF
TRBV7-2	TRBJ2-1	.	TGTGCCAGCAGCTTAGAACTATACAATGAGCAGTTCTTC	CASSLELYNEQFF
TRBV21-1	TRBJ2-4	.	TGTGCCAGCAGCACACCGAGGGCCAGGGATAACCAAAACATTCAGTACTTC	CASSTPRARDNQNIQYF
TRBV19	TRBJ1-3	.	TGTGCCAGTAGTATATACGATTTCTCTGGAAACACCATATATTTT	CASSIYDFSGNTIYF
TRBV13	TRBJ1-2	.	TGTGCCAGCAGCTTAAGGGGGACCTTCTATGGCTACACCTTC	CASSLRGTFYGYTF
TRBV19	TRBJ1-1	.	TGTGCCAGTAGTATTTTTGACGGGAACACTGAAGCTTTCTTT	CASSIFDGNTEAFF
TRBV5-1	TRBJ2-2	.	TGCGCCAGCAGCTTGGCACAGGTCACCACCGGGGAGCTGTTTTTT	CASSLAQVTTGELFF
TRBV5-1	TRBJ1-1	.	TGCGCCAGCAGCCCGGGCCCGCGCACTGAAGCTTTCTTT	CASSPGPRTEAFF
TRBV7-2	TRBJ2-1	.	TGTGCCAGCAGCTTAGCCCGGACCGGTGAGCAGTTCTTC	CASSLARTGEQFF